Listed below are T cell receptor beta chains from one sample, sequenced in a study of blood T cell repertoires in COVID-19. TCRdb keeps only in-frame clones here, not all; method: immunoSEQ multiplex PCR. Counted here are 60,000 or so clones, approximately 91% occurring once; the ten biggest clones make up 7% to 10%. The sequencing input was peripheral blood. These receptors were obtained from a woman aged 70-85 years with active COVID-19. The CDR3 runs from the conserved cysteine through the conserved F or W. Fields, in order: CDR3 DNA, CDR3 protein, clone size, D gene, J gene, V gene. The D gene is left open where the match is weak. Size is omitted from some rows. Given values are once, few, many or a class for expanded clones.

DNA: TGTGCCAGCAGCTTAGGGGGACTAGCGGGAGTCGGCGAGCAGTTCTTC; CDR3: CASSLGGLAGVGEQFF; size: .; D: TRBD2; J: TRBJ2-1; V: TRBV7-2
DNA: TGTGCCAGCAGCTTAAGTGGGACAGGGGCCTACGAGCAGTACTTC; CDR3: CASSLSGTGAYEQYF; size: once; D: TRBD1; J: TRBJ2-7; V: TRBV11-2
DNA: TGTGCCAGCAGTAGTTTGCGGGACAGGTCACCAATTAGCACAGATACGCAGTATTTT; CDR3: CASSSLRDRSPISTDTQYF; size: .; D: TRBD1; J: TRBJ2-3; V: TRBV28
DNA: TGTGCCAGCAGCTTGGCCCCGGGTTTATACGAGCAGTACTTC; CDR3: CASSLAPGLYEQYF; size: .; D: .; J: TRBJ2-7; V: TRBV5-5
DNA: TGTGCCAGCAGTATGCAGGGGGGTTGGAACGAGCAGTACTTC; CDR3: CASSMQGGWNEQYF; size: .; D: .; J: TRBJ2-7; V: TRBV27
DNA: TGTGCCAGCAGCTTAGGACAGGGGGCAAACGAGCAGTACTTC; CDR3: CASSLGQGANEQYF; size: .; D: TRBD1; J: TRBJ2-7; V: TRBV7-9
DNA: TGTGCCAGTAGTATAGGAGCGTTATATGGCTACACCTTC; CDR3: CASSIGALYGYTF; size: .; D: .; J: TRBJ1-2; V: TRBV19
DNA: TGTGCCAGCAGTTTAAAGTGGGAGGCTCCCGATACGCAGTATTTT; CDR3: CASSLKWEAPDTQYF; size: .; D: .; J: TRBJ2-3; V: TRBV27
DNA: TGTGCCAGCAGCCCTAGGCCAGGGGGTCCCGGGGAGCTGTTTTTT; CDR3: CASSPRPGGPGELFF; size: .; D: TRBD1; J: TRBJ2-2; V: TRBV6-2/TRBV6-3
DNA: TGCGCCAGCAGCTGGCCCTGGGCGGGAGCACAGTCGGGCAATGAGCAGTTCTTC; CDR3: CASSWPWAGAQSGNEQFF; size: .; D: TRBD2; J: TRBJ2-1; V: TRBV5-1
DNA: TGTGCCAGCAGTACGGGGTACGAGCAGTACTTC; CDR3: CASSTGYEQYF; size: .; D: .; J: TRBJ2-7; V: TRBV28
DNA: TGTGCCTGGAGTCTACGGACAGGGGGTAGCAATCAGCCCCAGCATTTT; CDR3: CAWSLRTGGSNQPQHF; size: .; D: TRBD1; J: TRBJ1-5; V: TRBV30
DNA: TGTGCCAGCAGTTTGTGGACTAGCGGGACCGGGGAGCTGTTTTTT; CDR3: CASSLWTSGTGELFF; size: .; D: TRBD2; J: TRBJ2-2; V: TRBV27
DNA: TGTGCCTGGGAGGACAGGGGAACTGAAGCTTTCTTT; CDR3: CAWEDRGTEAFF; size: .; D: TRBD1; J: TRBJ1-1; V: TRBV30
DNA: TGTGCCAGCAGTACCCGACTAGCGGGTATCGGGGAGCAGTACTTC; CDR3: CASSTRLAGIGEQYF; size: .; D: TRBD2; J: TRBJ2-7; V: TRBV28
DNA: TGTGCCAGCAGCCTATTACAGCCTTACAATGAGCAGTTCTTC; CDR3: CASSLLQPYNEQFF; size: .; D: .; J: TRBJ2-1; V: TRBV14
DNA: TGTGCCAGCAGCCAGTTTCCGGGACAGGAATATAGCAATCAGCCCCAGCATTTT; CDR3: CASSQFPGQEYSNQPQHF; size: once; D: TRBD1; J: TRBJ1-5; V: TRBV4-2
DNA: TGCGCCAGCAGGGGGACGGACAGGGCTGGCTACGAGCAGTACTTC; CDR3: CASRGTDRAGYEQYF; size: .; D: TRBD1; J: TRBJ2-7; V: TRBV5-1
DNA: TGCGCCAGCAGCCTCGGACAGGGTAATTCACCCCTCCACTTT; CDR3: CASSLGQGNSPLHF; size: .; D: TRBD1; J: TRBJ1-6; V: TRBV5-1
DNA: TGTGCCAGCAGCTTACAGAGTCAGGGGCTCGGTTCACCCCTCCACTTT; CDR3: CASSLQSQGLGSPLHF; size: few; D: .; J: TRBJ1-6; V: TRBV11-2
DNA: TGTGCCAGCTCACCTGGGACTAGCTCCTACAATGAGCAGTTCTTC; CDR3: CASSPGTSSYNEQFF; size: once; D: TRBD2; J: TRBJ2-1; V: TRBV18
DNA: TGTGCCTGGAGCCCCTTGAGGGGGCAGGGGACCCAGTACTTC; CDR3: CAWSPLRGQGTQYF; size: .; D: TRBD1; J: TRBJ2-5; V: TRBV30
DNA: TGTGCCAGCAGCCTAAAACAGAAGACTAATGAAAAACTGTTTTTT; CDR3: CASSLKQKTNEKLFF; size: .; D: .; J: TRBJ1-4; V: TRBV7-9
DNA: TGTGCCCCCCTCCTCGCAGGGAGCGGGAGCTCCTACAATGAGCAGTTCTTC; CDR3: CAPLLAGSGSSYNEQFF; size: once; D: TRBD2; J: TRBJ2-1; V: TRBV24-1
DNA: TGTGCCAGCAGCTTAGCCCCGGGAGGCGGGACAGATACGCAGTATTTT; CDR3: CASSLAPGGGTDTQYF; size: .; D: TRBD2; J: TRBJ2-3; V: TRBV7-2
DNA: TGTGCCAGCAGTTTATGGCCCATCGGGAGCCCCTACAATGAGCAGTTCTTC; CDR3: CASSLWPIGSPYNEQFF; size: .; D: .; J: TRBJ2-1; V: TRBV27
DNA: TGCAGCGTTGAGAGGAATACTGGACTAGCGGGAGGTGAGCAGTTCTTC; CDR3: CSVERNTGLAGGEQFF; size: .; D: TRBD2; J: TRBJ2-1; V: TRBV29-1
DNA: TGTGCCAGCAGCTTAGGACGAGGTGCAACCGGGGAGCTGTTTTTT; CDR3: CASSLGRGATGELFF; size: .; D: .; J: TRBJ2-2; V: TRBV7-6
DNA: TGTGCCAGCAGTGACCTTATAGGCTCCTACAGGGGCTACACCTTC; CDR3: CASSDLIGSYRGYTF; size: .; D: .; J: TRBJ1-2; V: TRBV6-1
DNA: TGTGCCAGCAGCATCAGACAGGGCTCGGGAGAGCAGTACTTC; CDR3: CASSIRQGSGEQYF; size: .; D: TRBD1; J: TRBJ2-7; V: TRBV11-3
DNA: TGTGCCACCAGTGACTCAATAGAGAGGGATCAACAAGCTTTCTTT; CDR3: CATSDSIERDQQAFF; size: .; D: .; J: TRBJ1-1; V: TRBV24-1
DNA: TGTGCCAGCAGTCGCAACCCCCGGGACAGGGTAAACGTCCTGACTTTC; CDR3: CASSRNPRDRVNVLTF; size: .; D: TRBD1; J: TRBJ2-6; V: TRBV27
DNA: TGTGCCAGCAGTCCACTCGGTGGCACTGAAGCTTTCTTT; CDR3: CASSPLGGTEAFF; size: .; D: .; J: TRBJ1-1; V: TRBV7-8